This TCR beta chain was sequenced during a study of shared clonotypes between healthy human individuals. Study-level background: Donors had three CD4 naive, three CD4 memory, two CD8 naive and one CD8 memory plate apiece.

This clone has a handful of counts. Some clones are missing from TCRdb's copy, which holds only in-frame ones; the method was immunoSEQ multiplex PCR. This table holds 170,000 or so clones, 66% found once. V was cut by 0 bases and J by 3 bases, with 15 bases left in between. This CDR3 is built from 16 residues. Per germline, CDR1 SGHRS and CDR2 YFSETQ. The genes are TRBV5-1 and TRBJ2-5; D is unresolved. Specimen: memory CD4+ T cells sorted from blood. Regarding subset: CD45RA-negative fraction. The origin of this receptor is a man aged 25 to 40 in good health. The CDR3 protein is CASSLGAQASKETQYF. CDR3 DNA: TGCGCCAGCAGCTTGGGGGCGCAGGCATCAAAAGAGACCCAGTACTTC.